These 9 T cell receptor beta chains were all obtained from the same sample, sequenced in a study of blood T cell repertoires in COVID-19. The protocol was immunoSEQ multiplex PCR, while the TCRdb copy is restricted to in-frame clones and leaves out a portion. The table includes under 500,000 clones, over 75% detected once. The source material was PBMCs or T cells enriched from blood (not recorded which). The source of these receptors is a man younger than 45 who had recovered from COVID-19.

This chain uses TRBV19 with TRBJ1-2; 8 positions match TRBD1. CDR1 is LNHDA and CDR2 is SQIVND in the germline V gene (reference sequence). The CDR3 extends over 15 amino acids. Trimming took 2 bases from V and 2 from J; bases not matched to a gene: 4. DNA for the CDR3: TGTGCCAGTAGTATACCGGACAGGGAGAACTATGGCTACACCTTC. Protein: CASSIPDRENYGYTF.

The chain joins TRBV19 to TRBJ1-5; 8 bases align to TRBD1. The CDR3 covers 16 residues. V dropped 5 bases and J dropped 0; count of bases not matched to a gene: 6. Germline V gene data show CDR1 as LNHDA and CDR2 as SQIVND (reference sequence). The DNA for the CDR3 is TGTGCCAGTAGTCCCCGGACAGGGAATAGCAATCAGCCCCAGCATTTT. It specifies CASSPRTGNSNQPQHF. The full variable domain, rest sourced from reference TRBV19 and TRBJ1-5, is DGGITQSPKYLFRKEGQNVTLSCEQNLNHDAMYWYRQDPGQGLRLIYYSQIVNDFQKGDIAEGYSVSREKKESFPLTVTSAQKNPTAFYLCASSPRTGNSNQPQHFGDGTRLSIL.

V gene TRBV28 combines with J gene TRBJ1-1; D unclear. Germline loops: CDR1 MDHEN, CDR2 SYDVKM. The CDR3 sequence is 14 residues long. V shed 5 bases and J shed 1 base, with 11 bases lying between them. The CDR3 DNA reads TGTGCCAGCAGTGCACCCTATCAGAACACTGAAGCTTTCTTT. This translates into CASSAPYQNTEAFF.

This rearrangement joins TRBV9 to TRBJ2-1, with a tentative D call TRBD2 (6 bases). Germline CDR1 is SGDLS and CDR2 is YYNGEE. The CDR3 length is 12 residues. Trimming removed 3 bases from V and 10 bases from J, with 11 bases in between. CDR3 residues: CASSGGVMEQFF. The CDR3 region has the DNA TGTGCCAGCAGCGGGGGGGTAATGGAGCAGTTCTTC.

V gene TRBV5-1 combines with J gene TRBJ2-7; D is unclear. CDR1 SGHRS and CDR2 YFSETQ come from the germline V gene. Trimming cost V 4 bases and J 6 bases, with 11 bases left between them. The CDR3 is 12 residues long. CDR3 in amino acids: CASSPDSREQYF. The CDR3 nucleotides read TGCGCCAGCAGCCCCGACTCCCGCGAGCAGTACTTC.

The DNA for the CDR3 is TGTGCCAGCAGGGGGACAGTTCAGCCCCAGCATTTT. It is translated as CASRGTVQPQHF. The V call is TRBV28, the J call TRBJ1-5; 7 positions match TRBD1. V shed 6 bases and J 6 bases; nucleotides not matched to a gene: 2. Per the germline V gene, CDR1 is MDHEN and CDR2 is SYDVKM. This CDR3 is 12 amino acids long.

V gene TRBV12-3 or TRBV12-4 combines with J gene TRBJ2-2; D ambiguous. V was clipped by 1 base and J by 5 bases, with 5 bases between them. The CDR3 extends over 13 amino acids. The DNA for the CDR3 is TGTGCCAGCAGTTTAGTCCAGACCGGGGAGCTGTTTTTT. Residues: CASSLVQTGELFF.

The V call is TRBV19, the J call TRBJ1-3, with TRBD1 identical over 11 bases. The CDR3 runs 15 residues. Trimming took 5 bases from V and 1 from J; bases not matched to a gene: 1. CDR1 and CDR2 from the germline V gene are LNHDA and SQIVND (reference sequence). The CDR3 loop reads CASSRDRGSGNTIYF. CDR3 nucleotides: TGTGCCAGTAGTCGGGACAGGGGGTCTGGAAACACCATATATTTT.

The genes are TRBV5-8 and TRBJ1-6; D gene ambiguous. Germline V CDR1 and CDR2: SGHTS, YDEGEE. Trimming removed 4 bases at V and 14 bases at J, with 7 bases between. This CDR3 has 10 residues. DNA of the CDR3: TGTGCCAGCAGCCAACTGGCCCTCCACTTT. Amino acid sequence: CASSQLALHF.